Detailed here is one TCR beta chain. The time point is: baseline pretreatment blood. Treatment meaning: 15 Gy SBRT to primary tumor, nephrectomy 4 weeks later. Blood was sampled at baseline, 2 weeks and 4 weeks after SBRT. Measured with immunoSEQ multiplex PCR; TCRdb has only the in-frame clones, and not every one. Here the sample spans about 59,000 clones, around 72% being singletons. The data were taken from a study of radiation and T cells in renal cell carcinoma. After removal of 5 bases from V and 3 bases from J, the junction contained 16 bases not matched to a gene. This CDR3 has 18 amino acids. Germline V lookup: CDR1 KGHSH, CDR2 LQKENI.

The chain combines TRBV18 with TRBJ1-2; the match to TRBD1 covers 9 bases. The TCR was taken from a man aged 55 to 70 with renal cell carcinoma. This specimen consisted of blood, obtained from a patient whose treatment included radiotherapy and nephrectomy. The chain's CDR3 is CASSFLGQGSLTDYGYTF. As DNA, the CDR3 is TGTGCCAGCTCATTCCTAGGACAGGGGTCTCTAACTGACTATGGCTACACCTTC.